This T cell receptor (beta chain) was profiled in a study of blood T cell repertoires in COVID-19. Trimming took 5 bases from V and 0 from J, leaving 17 bases between them. Germline values: CDR1 MNHNY, CDR2 SVGAGI (reference sequence). This CDR3 contains 18 residues. Libraries were prepared by immunoSEQ multiplex PCR; TCRdb keeps only in-frame clonotypes and omits some of them. The data hold about 83,000 clones, with about four fifths observed a single time. This clone was seen once. The source is a woman of 80 years or more with acute or convalescent COVID-19. The sample consisted of peripheral blood. V usage is TRBV6-6 and J usage is TRBJ1-6; no clear D gene. Here the CDR3 reads CASSLDIPGSSYNSPLHF. The DNA for the CDR3 is TGTGCCAGCAGTCTAGACATTCCCGGATCCTCCTATAATTCACCCCTCCACTTT.